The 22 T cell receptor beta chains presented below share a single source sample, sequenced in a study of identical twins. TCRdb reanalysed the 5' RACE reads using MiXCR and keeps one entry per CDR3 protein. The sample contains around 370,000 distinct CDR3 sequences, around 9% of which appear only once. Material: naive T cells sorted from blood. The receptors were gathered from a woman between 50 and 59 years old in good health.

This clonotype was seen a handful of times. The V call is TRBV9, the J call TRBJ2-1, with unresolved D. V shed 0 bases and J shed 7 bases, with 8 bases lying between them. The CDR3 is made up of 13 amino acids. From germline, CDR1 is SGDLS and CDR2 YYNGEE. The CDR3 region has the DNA TGTGCCAGCAGCGTAGGGTGGACGAATGAGCAGTTCTTC. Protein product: CASSVGWTNEQFF.

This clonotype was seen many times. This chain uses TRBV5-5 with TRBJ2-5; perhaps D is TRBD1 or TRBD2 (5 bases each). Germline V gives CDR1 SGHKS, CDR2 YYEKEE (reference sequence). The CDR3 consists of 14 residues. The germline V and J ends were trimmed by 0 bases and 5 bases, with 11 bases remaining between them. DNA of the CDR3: TGTGCCAGCAGCTTGGACGGGGCGTGGGAGACCCAGTACTTC. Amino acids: CASSLDGAWETQYF.

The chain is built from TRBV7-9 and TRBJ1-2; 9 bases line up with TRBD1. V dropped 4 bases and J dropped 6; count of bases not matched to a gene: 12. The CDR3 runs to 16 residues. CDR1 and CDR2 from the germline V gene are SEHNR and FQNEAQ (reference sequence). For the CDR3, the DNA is TGTGCCAGCAGCTCACCGGGACAGGGCCTTCGGAATGGCTACACCTTC. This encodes CASSSPGQGLRNGYTF.

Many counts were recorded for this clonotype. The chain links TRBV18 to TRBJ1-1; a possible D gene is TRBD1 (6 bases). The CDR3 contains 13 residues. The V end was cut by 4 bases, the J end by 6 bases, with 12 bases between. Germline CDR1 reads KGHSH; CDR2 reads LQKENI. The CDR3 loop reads CASSQGGDSEAFF. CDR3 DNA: TGTGCCAGCTCACAGGGGGGGGACTCTGAAGCTTTCTTT.

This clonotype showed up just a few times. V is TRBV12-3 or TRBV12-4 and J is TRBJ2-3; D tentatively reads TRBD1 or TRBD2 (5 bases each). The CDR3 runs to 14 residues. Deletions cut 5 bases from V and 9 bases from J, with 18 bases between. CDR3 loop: CASSGRVRGVTQYF. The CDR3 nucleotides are TGTGCCAGCAGTGGCAGGGTACGGGGAGTGACGCAGTATTTT.

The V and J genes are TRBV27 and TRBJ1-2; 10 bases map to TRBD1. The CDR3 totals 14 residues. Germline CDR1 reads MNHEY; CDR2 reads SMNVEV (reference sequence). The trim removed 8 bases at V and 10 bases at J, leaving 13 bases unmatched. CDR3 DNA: TGTGCCAGCCGGGGGACAGGGGTCGGGGTCGACTACACCTTC. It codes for CASRGTGVGVDYTF.

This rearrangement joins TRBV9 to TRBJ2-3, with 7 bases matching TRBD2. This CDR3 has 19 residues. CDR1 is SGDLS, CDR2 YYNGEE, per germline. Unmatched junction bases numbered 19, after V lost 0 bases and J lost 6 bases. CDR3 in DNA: TGTGCCAGCAGCGTAGGACCGAGCGGACTAGATGGATCATCCGATACGCAGTATTTT. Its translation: CASSVGPSGLDGSSDTQYF.

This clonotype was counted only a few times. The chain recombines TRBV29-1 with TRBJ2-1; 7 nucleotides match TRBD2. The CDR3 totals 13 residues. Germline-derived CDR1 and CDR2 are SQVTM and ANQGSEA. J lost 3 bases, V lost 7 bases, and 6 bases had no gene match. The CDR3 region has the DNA TGCAGCGGAAGGACGGGGGGCTACAATGAGCAGTTCTTC. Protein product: CSGRTGGYNEQFF.

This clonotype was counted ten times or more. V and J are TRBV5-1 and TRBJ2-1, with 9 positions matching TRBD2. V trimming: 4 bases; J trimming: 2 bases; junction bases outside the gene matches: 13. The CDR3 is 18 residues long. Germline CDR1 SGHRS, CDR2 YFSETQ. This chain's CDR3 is CASSDGLASLSTYNEQFF. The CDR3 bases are TGCGCCAGCAGCGACGGACTAGCGTCCCTTTCAACCTACAATGAGCAGTTCTTC.

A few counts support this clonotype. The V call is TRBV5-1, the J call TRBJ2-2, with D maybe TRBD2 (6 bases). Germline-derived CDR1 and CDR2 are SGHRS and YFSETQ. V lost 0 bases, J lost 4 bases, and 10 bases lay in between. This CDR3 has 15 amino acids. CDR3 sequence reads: CASSLGTGVTGELFF. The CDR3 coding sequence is TGCGCCAGCAGCTTGGGTACGGGAGTCACCGGGGAGCTGTTTTTT.

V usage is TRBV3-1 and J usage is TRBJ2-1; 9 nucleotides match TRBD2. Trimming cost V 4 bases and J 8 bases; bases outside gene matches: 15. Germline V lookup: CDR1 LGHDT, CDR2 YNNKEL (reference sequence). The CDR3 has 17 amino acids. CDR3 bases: TGTGCCAGCAGCCTACTCATTAGCGGGAGCCCCGAGGATGAGCAGTTCTTC. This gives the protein CASSLLISGSPEDEQFF.

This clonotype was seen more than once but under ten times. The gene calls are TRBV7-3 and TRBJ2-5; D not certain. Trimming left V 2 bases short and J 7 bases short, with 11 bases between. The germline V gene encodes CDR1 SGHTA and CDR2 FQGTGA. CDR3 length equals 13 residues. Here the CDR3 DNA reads TGTGCCAGCAGCTTACACCCGGAAGGGACCCAGTACTTC. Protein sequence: CASSLHPEGTQYF.

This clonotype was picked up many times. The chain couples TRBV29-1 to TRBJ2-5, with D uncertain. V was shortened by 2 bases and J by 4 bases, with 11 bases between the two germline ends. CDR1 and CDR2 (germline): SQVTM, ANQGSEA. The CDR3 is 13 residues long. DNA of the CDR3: TGCAGCGTTGAATGGGGTTGGGTAGAGACCCAGTACTTC. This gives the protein CSVEWGWVETQYF.

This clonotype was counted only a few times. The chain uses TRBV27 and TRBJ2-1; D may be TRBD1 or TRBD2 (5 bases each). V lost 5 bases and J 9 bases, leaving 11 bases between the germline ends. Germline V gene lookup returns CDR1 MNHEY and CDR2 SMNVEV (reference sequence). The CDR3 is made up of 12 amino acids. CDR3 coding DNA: TGTGCCAGCAGTCCTCGAGGGGTTGAGCAGTTCTTC. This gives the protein CASSPRGVEQFF.

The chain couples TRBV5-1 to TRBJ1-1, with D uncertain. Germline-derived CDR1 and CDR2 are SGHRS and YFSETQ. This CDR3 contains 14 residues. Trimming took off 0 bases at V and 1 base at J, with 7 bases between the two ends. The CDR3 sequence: CASSLATANTEAFF. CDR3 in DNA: TGCGCCAGCAGCTTGGCCACAGCGAACACTGAAGCTTTCTTT. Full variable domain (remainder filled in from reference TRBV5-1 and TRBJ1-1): KAGVTQTPRYLIKTRGQQVTLSCSPISGHRSVSWYQQTPGQGLQFLFEYFSETQRNKGNFPGRFSGRQFSNSRSEMNVSTLELGDSALYLCASSLATANTEAFFGQGTRLTVV.

The CDR3 DNA is TGCGCCAGCAGCTGGGACGGGTCCGGGGAGCTGTTTTTT. It is translated as CASSWDGSGELFF. V is TRBV5-1 and J is TRBJ2-2; D possibly matches TRBD1 or TRBD2 (5 bases each). In germline, CDR1 is SGHRS, CDR2 YFSETQ. The CDR3 is 13 residues long. The ends were cut back, 3 bases at V and 6 bases at J, with 9 bases in the middle.

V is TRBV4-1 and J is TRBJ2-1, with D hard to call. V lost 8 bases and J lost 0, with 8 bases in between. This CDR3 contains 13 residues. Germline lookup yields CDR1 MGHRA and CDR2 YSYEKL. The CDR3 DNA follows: TGCGCCAGCCGGGCTCCCTCCTACAATGAGCAGTTCTTC. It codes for CASRAPSYNEQFF.

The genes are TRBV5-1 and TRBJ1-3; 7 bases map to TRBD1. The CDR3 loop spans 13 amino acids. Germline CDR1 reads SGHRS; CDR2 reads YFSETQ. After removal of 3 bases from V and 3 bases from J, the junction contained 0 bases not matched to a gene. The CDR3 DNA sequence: TGCGCCAGCAGCTGGGACAGTGGAAACACCATATATTTT. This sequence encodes CASSWDSGNTIYF.

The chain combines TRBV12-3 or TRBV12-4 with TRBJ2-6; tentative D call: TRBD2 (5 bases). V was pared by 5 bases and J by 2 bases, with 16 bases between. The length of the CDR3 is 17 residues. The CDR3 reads CASSPGGRHPGANVLTF. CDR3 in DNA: TGTGCCAGCAGTCCCGGAGGAAGACATCCTGGGGCCAACGTCCTGACTTTC.

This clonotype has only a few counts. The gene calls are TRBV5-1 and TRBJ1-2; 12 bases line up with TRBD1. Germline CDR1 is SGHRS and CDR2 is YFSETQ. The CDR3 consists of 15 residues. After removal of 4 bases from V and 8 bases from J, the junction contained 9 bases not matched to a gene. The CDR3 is CASSPFTGTGGGYTF. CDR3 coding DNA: TGCGCCAGCAGCCCCTTCACCGGGACAGGGGGCGGCTACACCTTC.

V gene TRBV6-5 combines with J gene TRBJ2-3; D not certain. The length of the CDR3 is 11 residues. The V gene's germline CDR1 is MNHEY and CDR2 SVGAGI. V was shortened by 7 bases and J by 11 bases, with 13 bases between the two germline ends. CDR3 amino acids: CASTPPKRQYF. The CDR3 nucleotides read TGTGCCAGCACCCCCCCTAAGAGGCAGTATTTT.

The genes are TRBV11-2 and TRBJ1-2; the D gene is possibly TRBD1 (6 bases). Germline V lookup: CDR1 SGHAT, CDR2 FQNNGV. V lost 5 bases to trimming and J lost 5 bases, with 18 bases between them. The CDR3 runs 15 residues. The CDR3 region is CASSRARGLGYGYTF. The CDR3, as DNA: TGTGCCAGCAGCAGAGCCAGGGGTCTAGGGTATGGCTACACCTTC.